What follows describes a single T cell receptor (beta chain). The protocol was immunoSEQ multiplex PCR, while the TCRdb copy is restricted to in-frame clones and leaves out a portion. The sample holds 200,000 to 300,000 clones, 87% seen once. This sample was included in a study of cytomegalovirus exposure and HLA in healthy donors. Germline trimming cut 3 bases from V and 0 bases from J; bases unmatched to any gene: 5. The CDR3 contains 15 residues. Germline V gene data show CDR1 as SGHTA and CDR2 as FQGNSA. Sequenced sample: PBMCs. The receptor comes from a man aged 18 to 30 in good health and CMV-seropositive. The chain employs TRBV7-2 and TRBJ2-7; 7 bases line up with TRBD2. The CDR3 sequence is CASSFSSSGSYEQYF. The CDR3 nucleotides read TGTGCCAGCAGCTTTTCGTCTAGCGGCTCCTACGAGCAGTACTTC. The variable domain in full, with the rest retrieved from reference TRBV7-2 and TRBJ2-7, is GAGVSQSPSNKVTEKGKDVELRCDPISGHTALYWYRQSLGQGLEFLIYFQGNSAPDKSGLPSDRFSAERTGGSVSTLTIQRTQQEDSAVYLCASSFSSSGSYEQYFGPGTRLTVT.